These 15 T cell receptor beta chains share one sample of origin, sequenced in a study of T cells in Graves' hyperthyroidism and ophthalmopathy. RNA transcripts served as the template for amplifying TCR beta CDR3 regions. Primed by the HTBI set, a first-round RT-PCR was run on the TCR CDR3. TCRdb processed the multiplex PCR reads anew with MiXCR; each CDR3 protein has one entry. This table holds roughly 56,000 distinct CDR3 sequences, just under 50% found once. Sample: blood. The source is a woman younger than 45 with Graves' ophthalmopathy.

A note on this clonotype: At one end, the junction sequence differs from germline, possibly due to a read error. Here the CDR3 reads CAISRTRDQPQHF. CDR3 nucleotides: TGTGCCATCAGTAGGACAAGGGATCAGCCCCAACATTTT. The chain has TRBV10-3 and TRBJ1-5, with D perhaps matching TRBD1 (5 bases). Germline V gives CDR1 ENHRY, CDR2 SYGVKD. This CDR3 spans 13 amino acids.

Ten or more counts support this clonotype. V gene TRBV5-5 combines with J gene TRBJ2-7; 13 bases are a match to TRBD2. From germline, CDR1 is SGHKS and CDR2 YYEKEE (reference sequence). V gave up 3 bases and J gave up 4 bases; unmatched junction bases: 13. This CDR3 is built from 18 residues. The CDR3 DNA sequence: TGTGCCAGCAGCTGGGGAGAGGGACTAGCGGGAATCCGATACGAGCAGTACGTC. Its protein product is CASSWGEGLAGIRYEQYV.

A note on this clonotype: A read error may account for a junction end that differs from germline. V gene TRBV2 combines with J gene TRBJ2-2, with TRBD2 matching over 9 bases. CDR3 length equals 14 residues. Germline V gene data show CDR1 as SNHLY and CDR2 as FYNNEI. For the CDR3, the DNA is TGTGTCAGCGTGTTAGCGGGAGCAGGTGGGGAGCTGTTTTTT. It codes for CVSVLAGAGGELFF.

In its sample, this clonotype was seen many times. This chain links TRBV19 with TRBJ1-1; weak D call: TRBD1 (5 bases). Trimming stripped 7 bases from V and 5 bases from J, with 17 bases between. Germline CDR1 is LNHDA and CDR2 is SQIVND (reference sequence). The CDR3 has 14 amino acids. Here the CDR3 DNA reads TGTGCCAGTACCGGCGGGGGAGTGGGGACTGAAGCTTTCTTT. Its translation is CASTGGGVGTEAFF.

Concerning this clonotype: Mismatch with germline at one junction end may stem from a read error. The genes are TRBV10-2 and TRBJ2-3, with TRBD1 matching over 12 bases. The CDR3 spans 19 residues. CDR1 WSHSY and CDR2 SAAADI come from the germline V gene. The CDR3 nucleotides read TGTGCCAGCACTTTTCCGGGACAGGGGGCGAAGGGCAGCGCAGATACGCAGTATTTT. It yields the protein CASTFPGQGAKGSADTQYF.

The table lists this clonotype with many counts. Just one base apart from a much larger clone, this may be a read error. This chain joins TRBV10-3 and TRBJ2-7; 8 bases fit TRBD1. J was trimmed by 6 bases and V by 4 bases; bases with no gene match: 8. This CDR3 is built from 14 residues. The germline gives CDR1 ENHRY, CDR2 SYGVKD. This CDR3 is CAISGRQGICEQYF. Written as DNA, the CDR3 is TGTGCCATCAGTGGCAGACAGGGGATATGCGAGCAGTACTTC.

Ten or more counts support this clonotype. The chain links TRBV20-1 to TRBJ2-3, with TRBD1 identical over 7 bases. V shed 0 bases and J 11 bases; nucleotides not matched to a gene: 11. The CDR3 length is 14 residues. CDR1 DFQATT and CDR2 SNEGSKA come from the germline V gene (reference sequence). Written as DNA, the CDR3 is TGCAGTGCTAGAGAACGGGACAGCTACAATGAGCAGTATTTT. This encodes CSARERDSYNEQYF.

This chain uses TRBV28 with TRBJ2-2; 8 bases agree with TRBD1. This CDR3 spans 15 amino acids. The V segment lost 5 bases and the J segment 7 bases; nucleotides outside the gene matches: 9. Germline CDR1 and CDR2: MDHEN and SYDVKM. The CDR3 reads CASSLSTGVVGELFF. Written as DNA, the CDR3 is TGTGCCAGCAGTCTTTCGACAGGGGTGGTCGGGGAGCTGTTTTTT.

This clonotype was detected ten times or more. The gene calls are TRBV5-6 and TRBJ1-1; weak D call: TRBD1 (5 bases). CDR1 SGHDT and CDR2 YYEEEE come from the germline V gene. The V and J ends lost 0 bases and 4 bases respectively, with 10 bases between them. The CDR3 has 14 residues. CDR3 DNA: TGTGCCAGCAGCTTGGGTCCCGGGGGCACTGAAGCTTTCTTT. It translates to CASSLGPGGTEAFF.

In this sample, this clonotype turned up many times. The chain recombines TRBV5-6 with TRBJ2-1, with 8 positions matching TRBD2. V dropped 0 bases and J dropped 6; count of bases not matched to a gene: 8. The germline CDR1 and CDR2 sequences are SGHDT and YYEEEE. The length of the CDR3 is 16 residues. DNA of the CDR3: TGTGCCAGCAGCTTGGGATTAGCGGGGATTTTCAATGAGCAGTTCTTC. Encoded protein: CASSLGLAGIFNEQFF.

J is TRBJ1-3 and V is TRBV10-3; D may be TRBD1 (6 bases). Germline CDR1 ENHRY, CDR2 SYGVKD. Trimming left V 6 bases short and J 4 bases short, with 19 bases between. The CDR3 length is 16 residues. The CDR3 DNA reads TGTGCCATCAGCCCGGTGTTGGGGGGGGCAGGAAACACCATATATTTT. Residues: CAISPVLGGAGNTIYF.

This clonotype was seen at least ten times. The gene calls are TRBV11-3 and TRBJ2-3, with TRBD1 identical over 7 bases. V was clipped by 4 bases and J by 1 base; unmatched bases: 5. From germline, CDR1 is SGHNT and CDR2 YENEEA. The CDR3 has 15 residues. The CDR3 DNA reads TGTGCCAGCAGCTCCCGAGGGGGCCGCACAGATACGCAGTATTTT. Its translation is CASSSRGGRTDTQYF.

Turning to this clonotype: A read error may be the cause here, since a much bigger clone is one base away. The chain joins TRBV28 to TRBJ2-3; D is undetermined. Germline V CDR1 and CDR2: MDHEN, SYDVKM. This CDR3 is 13 amino acids long. V was pared by 4 bases and J by 8 bases, with 13 bases between. DNA of the CDR3: TGTGCCAGCAGTTCAAACTACCCAGGTACGCAGTATTTT. It codes for CASSSNYPGTQYF. The full variable domain, with the rest looked up from reference TRBV28 and TRBJ2-3, is DVKVTQSSRYLVKRTGEKVFLECVQDMDHENMFWYRQDPGLGLRLIYFSYDVKMKEKGDIPEGYSVSREKKERFSLILESASTNQTSMYLCASSSNYPGTQYFGPGTRLTVL.

This clonotype was recorded many times. The genes are TRBV30 and TRBJ2-7; TRBD1 is a possible D gene (5 bases). CDR1 and CDR2 from the germline V gene are GTSNPN and SVGIG (reference sequence). The CDR3 is made up of 13 amino acids. V was pared by 0 bases and J by 7 bases, with 13 bases between. The CDR3: CAWSVGSGKEQYF. The CDR3 DNA follows: TGTGCCTGGAGTGTAGGGTCAGGGAAAGAGCAGTACTTC.

This clonotype was seen many times. J is TRBJ2-7 and V is TRBV5-8, with a tentative D call TRBD1 (5 bases). Trimming took 0 bases from V and 7 from J, leaving 11 bases between them. The CDR3 runs 13 residues. Germline V gene sequence: CDR1 SGHTS, CDR2 YDEGEE. The CDR3 coding sequence is TGTGCCAGCAGCTTGGCTGCAGGGAAGGAGCAGTACTTC. As protein: CASSLAAGKEQYF.